The subject of this entry is one T cell receptor (beta chain). Its antigen is unknown. These data belong to a study of radiotherapy plus CTLA-4 blockade in lung cancer. Overall study results and limits: Clones derived from tumor TCRs expanded in blood after radiotherapy plus ipilimumab. Reported findings show early blood T cell clone dynamics, with interferon-beta, best predicted response.

Assay: immunoSEQ multiplex PCR; the TCRdb copy retains only in-frame clones and omits some. The repertoire holds 90,000 to 130,000 clones, with 81% as singletons. V shed 2 bases, J shed 2 bases, and the junction held 3 bases outside the gene matches. Germline lookup yields CDR1 SGHTA and CDR2 FQGNSA. This CDR3 has 16 amino acids. With ipilimumab providing CTLA-4 blockade, focal radiation was administered to patients who had chemo-refractory metastatic non-small-cell lung cancer. Material: peripheral blood, obtained from a patient treated with radiotherapy plus ipilimumab. This receptor was taken from a human donor with non-small cell lung cancer that progressed on radiotherapy plus ipilimumab. Some clones in this sample may be carry-over from other donors' samples. The chain joins TRBV7-2 to TRBJ2-5, with TRBD2 identical over 12 bases. For the CDR3, the DNA is TGTGCCAGCAGCTTAAGCACTAGCGGGGGGCAAGAGACCCAGTACTTC. Its translation is CASSLSTSGGQETQYF.